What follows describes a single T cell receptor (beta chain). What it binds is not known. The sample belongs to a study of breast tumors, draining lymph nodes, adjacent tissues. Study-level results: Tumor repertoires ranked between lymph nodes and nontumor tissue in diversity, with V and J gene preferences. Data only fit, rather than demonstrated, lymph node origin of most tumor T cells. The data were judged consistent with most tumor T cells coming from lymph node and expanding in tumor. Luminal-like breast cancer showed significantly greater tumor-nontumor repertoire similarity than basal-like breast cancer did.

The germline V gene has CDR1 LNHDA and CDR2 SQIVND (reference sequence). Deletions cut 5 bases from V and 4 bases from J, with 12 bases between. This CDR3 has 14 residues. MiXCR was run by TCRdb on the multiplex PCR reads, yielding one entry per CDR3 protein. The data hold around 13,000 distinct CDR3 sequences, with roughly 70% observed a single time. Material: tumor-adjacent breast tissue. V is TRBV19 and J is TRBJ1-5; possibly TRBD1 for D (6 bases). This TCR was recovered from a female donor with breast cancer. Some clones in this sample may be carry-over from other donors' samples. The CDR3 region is CASSVKRGNQPQHF. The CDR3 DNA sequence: TGTGCCAGTAGTGTAAAAAGGGGGAATCAGCCCCAGCATTTT.